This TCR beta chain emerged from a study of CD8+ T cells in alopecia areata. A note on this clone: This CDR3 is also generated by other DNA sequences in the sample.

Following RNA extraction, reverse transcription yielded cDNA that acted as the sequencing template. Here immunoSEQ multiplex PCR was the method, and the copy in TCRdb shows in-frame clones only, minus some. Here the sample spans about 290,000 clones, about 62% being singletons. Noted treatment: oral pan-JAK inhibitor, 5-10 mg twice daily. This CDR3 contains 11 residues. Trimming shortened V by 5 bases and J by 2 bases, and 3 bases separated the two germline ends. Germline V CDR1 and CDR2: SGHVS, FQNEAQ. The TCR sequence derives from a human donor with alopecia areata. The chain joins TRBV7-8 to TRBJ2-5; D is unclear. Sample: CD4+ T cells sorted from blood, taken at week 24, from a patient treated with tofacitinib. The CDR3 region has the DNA TGTGCCAGCAGCCCTCAAGAGACCCAGTACTTC. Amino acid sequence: CASSPQETQYF.